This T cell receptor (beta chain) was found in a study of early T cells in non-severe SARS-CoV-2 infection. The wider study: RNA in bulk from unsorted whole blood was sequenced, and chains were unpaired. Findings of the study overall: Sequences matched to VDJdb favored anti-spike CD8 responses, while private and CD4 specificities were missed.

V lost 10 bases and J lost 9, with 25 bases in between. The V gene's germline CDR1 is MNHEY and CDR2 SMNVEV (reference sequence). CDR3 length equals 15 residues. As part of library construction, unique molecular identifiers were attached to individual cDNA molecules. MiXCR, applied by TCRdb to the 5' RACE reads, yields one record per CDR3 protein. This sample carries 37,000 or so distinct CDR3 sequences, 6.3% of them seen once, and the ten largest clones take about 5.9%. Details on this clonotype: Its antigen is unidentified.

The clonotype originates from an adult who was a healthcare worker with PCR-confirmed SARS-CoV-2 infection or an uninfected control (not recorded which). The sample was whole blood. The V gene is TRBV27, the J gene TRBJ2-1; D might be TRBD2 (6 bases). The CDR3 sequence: CATSHGRGCCFEQFF. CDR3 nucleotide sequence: TGTGCCACCTCACACGGGAGAGGCTGTTGCTTTGAGCAGTTCTTC.